This TCR beta chain was sequenced during a study of blood T cell repertoires in COVID-19. The CDR3 length is 13 residues. Germline V gene data show CDR1 as SGHRS and CDR2 as YFSETQ. Trimming cost V 4 bases and J 2 bases, with 9 bases left between them. Methods used by the authors: Amplified reference gene primers provided the basis for estimating nucleated cell counts. Here immunoSEQ multiplex PCR was the method, and the copy in TCRdb shows in-frame clones only, minus some. V and J calls and clone size are those listed in that table; D and trimming were worked out from the DNA. The sample yields 140,000 to 150,000 clones, around four fifths seen once.

The material sequenced was peripheral blood. This TCR came from a human donor in a cohort sampled during active COVID-19. The rearrangement joins TRBV5-1 to TRBJ2-5; D perhaps matches TRBD1 (5 bases). The CDR3 region is CASSPTGQETQYF. In DNA, the CDR3 is TGCGCCAGCAGCCCAACAGGTCAAGAGACCCAGTACTTC.